This TCR beta chain was captured by sequencing in a study of T cell responses to AZD1222 COVID-19 vaccine. The repertoire was sequenced with immunoSEQ multiplex PCR; TCRdb's copy has only in-frame clones and lacks some. Here the sample spans 120,000 or so clones, about 95% being singletons. As concerns this clone: Its antigen remains unknown.

Germline values: CDR1 ENHRY, CDR2 SYGVKD. The CDR3 has 12 residues. V gave up 4 bases and J gave up 2 bases, with 6 bases separating them. General study points: At study baseline, merely roughly 6 AZD1222 recipients were seropositive. Most donors were white British and more were female, and clonal diversity was possibly underestimated. Spike-specific TCR breadth and depth both grew after two AZD1222 doses. Reports say nearly half of spike-specific TCRs go after unmutated variant regions.

The clonotype originates from an adult who received the AZD1222 COVID-19 vaccine. Sample: peripheral blood, taken 28 days after the second AZD1222 dose. V usage is TRBV10-3 and J usage is TRBJ2-7; tentative D call: TRBD1 (5 bases). CDR3 nucleotide sequence: TGTGCCATCAGTGGGACACCCTACGAGCAGTACTTC. This codes for CAISGTPYEQYF.